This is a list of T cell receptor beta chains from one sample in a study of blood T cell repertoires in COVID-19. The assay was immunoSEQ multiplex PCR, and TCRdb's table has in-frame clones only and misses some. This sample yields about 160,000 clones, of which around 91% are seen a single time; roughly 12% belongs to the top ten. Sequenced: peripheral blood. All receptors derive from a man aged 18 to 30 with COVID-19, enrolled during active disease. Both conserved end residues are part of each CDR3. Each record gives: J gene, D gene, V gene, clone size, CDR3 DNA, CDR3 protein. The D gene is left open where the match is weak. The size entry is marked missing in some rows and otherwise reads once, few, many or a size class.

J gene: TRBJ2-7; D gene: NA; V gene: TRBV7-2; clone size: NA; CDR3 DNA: TGTGCCAGCAGTTACATAGCGGCCACTACCTACGAGCAGTACTTC; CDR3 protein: CASSYIAATTYEQYF
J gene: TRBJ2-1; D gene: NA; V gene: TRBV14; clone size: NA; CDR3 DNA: TGTGCCAGCAGCCAAGTACGGTACCCTAAGCAGTTCTTC; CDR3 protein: CASSQVRYPKQFF
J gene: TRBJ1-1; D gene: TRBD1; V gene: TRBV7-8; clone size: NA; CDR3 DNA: TGTGCCAGCAGCTTAGAACCAGGGGGCACTGAAGCTTTCTTT; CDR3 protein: CASSLEPGGTEAFF
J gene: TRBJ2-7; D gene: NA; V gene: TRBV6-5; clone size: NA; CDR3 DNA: TGTGCCAGCAGTTACGGCAGGGCAAGGACGTACGAGCAGTACTTC; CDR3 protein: CASSYGRARTYEQYF
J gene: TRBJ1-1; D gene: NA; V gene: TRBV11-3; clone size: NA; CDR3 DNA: TGTGCCAAACACCTTCTTACAGGGCTGAACACTGAAGCTTTCTTT; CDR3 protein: CAKHLLTGLNTEAFF
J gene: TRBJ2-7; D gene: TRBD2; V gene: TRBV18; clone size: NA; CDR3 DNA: TGTGCCAGCTCACCACTTGCTACTAGCGGGAGGCACGAGCAGTACTTC; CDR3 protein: CASSPLATSGRHEQYF
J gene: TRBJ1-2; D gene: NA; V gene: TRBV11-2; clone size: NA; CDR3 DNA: TGTGCCAGCAGCGACGCCGGCAGGGACTATGGCTACACCTTC; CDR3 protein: CASSDAGRDYGYTF
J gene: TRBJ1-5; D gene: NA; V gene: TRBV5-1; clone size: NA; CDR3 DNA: TGCGCCAGCAGCTTGGAGGGGAATAATCAGCCCCAGCATTTT; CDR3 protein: CASSLEGNNQPQHF
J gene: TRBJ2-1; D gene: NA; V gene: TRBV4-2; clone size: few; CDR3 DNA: TGTGCCAGCAGCCAAGATGAAGGTTGGGAGAGGGCCAGGGGAAATGAGCAGTTCTTC; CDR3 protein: CASSQDEGWERARGNEQFF
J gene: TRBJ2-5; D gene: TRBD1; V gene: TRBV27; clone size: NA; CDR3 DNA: TGTGCCAGCAGTTTGGACAGGCCAGATACTCAAGAGACCCAGTACTTC; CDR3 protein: CASSLDRPDTQETQYF
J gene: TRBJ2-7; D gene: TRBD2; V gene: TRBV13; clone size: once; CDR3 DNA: TGTGCCAGCAGCCCCGCTAGCGGGGGAGGCTCCTACGAGCAGTACTTC; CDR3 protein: CASSPASGGGSYEQYF
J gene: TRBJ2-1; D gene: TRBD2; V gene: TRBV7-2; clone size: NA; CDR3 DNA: TGTGCCAGCAGCATCTTTGGACTAGCGGGAGGGAATGAGCAGTTCTTC; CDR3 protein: CASSIFGLAGGNEQFF
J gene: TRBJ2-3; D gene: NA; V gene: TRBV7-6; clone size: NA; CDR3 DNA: TGTGCCAGCAGCTCTCTAGCGTCGGAGAACGGAGATACGCAGTATTTT; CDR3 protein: CASSSLASENGDTQYF
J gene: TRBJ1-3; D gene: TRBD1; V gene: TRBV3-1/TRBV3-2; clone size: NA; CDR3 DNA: TGTGCCAGCAGCCTCACTAGGACAGGGGAAGGAAACACCATATATTTT; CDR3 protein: CASSLTRTGEGNTIYF
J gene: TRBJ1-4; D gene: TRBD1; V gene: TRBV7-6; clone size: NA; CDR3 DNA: TGTGCCAGCAGCTTAGCGGGGACAGGGGCTGAAAAACTGTTTTTT; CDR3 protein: CASSLAGTGAEKLFF
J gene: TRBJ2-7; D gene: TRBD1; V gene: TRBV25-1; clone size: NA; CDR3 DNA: TGTGCCAGCAGTGAACCGGGACAGGGCGACGAGCAGTACTTC; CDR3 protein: CASSEPGQGDEQYF
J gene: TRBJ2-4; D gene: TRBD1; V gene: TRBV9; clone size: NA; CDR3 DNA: TGTGCCAGCAGCGCACCCGGACAGGGTCAAAACATTCAGTACTTC; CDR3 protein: CASSAPGQGQNIQYF
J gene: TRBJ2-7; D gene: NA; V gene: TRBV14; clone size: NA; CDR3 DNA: TGTGCCAGCAGCCTCGGGGGGCAGGTCGAGCAGTACTTC; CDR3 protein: CASSLGGQVEQYF
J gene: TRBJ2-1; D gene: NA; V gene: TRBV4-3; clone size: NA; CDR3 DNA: TGCGCCAGCAGCCAAGAGGCGGTGAGCTCCTACAATGAGCAGTTCTTC; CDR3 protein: CASSQEAVSSYNEQFF
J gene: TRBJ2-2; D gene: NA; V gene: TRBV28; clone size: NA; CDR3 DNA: TGTGCCAGCAGTCCTTTGGCACGGGGGACCGGGGAGCTGTTTTTT; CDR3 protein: CASSPLARGTGELFF
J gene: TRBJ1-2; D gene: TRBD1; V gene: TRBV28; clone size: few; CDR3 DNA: TGTGCCAGTGACAGGGCCGGGGCTAACTATGGCTACACCTTC; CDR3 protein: CASDRAGANYGYTF
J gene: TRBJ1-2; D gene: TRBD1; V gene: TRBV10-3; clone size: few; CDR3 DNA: TGTGCCATCAGGACCGGCGACAGGGAGAGGTATGGCTACACCTTC; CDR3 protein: CAIRTGDRERYGYTF
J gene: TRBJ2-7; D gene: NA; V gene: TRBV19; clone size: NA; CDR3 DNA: TGTGCCAGTAGTAGCGGTGGCAGTATCTACGAGCAGTACTTC; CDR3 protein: CASSSGGSIYEQYF
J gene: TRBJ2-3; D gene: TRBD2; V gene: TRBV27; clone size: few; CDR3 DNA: TGTGCCAGCAGCCCCCTCCTGACTAGCGGGAGGGTAGATACGCAGTATTTT; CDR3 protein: CASSPLLTSGRVDTQYF
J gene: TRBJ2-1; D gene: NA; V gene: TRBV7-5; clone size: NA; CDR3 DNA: TGTGCCTGGTCCTCGGATGAGCGGGAGGATTACAATGAGCAGTTCTTC; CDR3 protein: CAWSSDEREDYNEQFF
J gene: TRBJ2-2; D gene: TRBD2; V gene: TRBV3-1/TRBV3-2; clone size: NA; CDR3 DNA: TGTGCCAGCAGCCAGCCGGGGGGGACCGGGGAGCTGTTTTTT; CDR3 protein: CASSQPGGTGELFF
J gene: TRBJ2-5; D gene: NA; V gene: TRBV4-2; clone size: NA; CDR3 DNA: TGTGCCAGCAGCCGCGCCGACTTAGAGGAAGAGACCCAGTACTTC; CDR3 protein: CASSRADLEEETQYF
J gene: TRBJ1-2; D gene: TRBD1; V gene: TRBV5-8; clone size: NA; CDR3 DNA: TGTGCCAGCAGCTTGGAGGGGACAGTCTATGGCTACACCTTC; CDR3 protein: CASSLEGTVYGYTF
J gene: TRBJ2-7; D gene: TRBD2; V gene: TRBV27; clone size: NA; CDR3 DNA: TGTGCCAGCAGCAGACTAGCGGGCTACGAGCAGTACTTC; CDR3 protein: CASSRLAGYEQYF
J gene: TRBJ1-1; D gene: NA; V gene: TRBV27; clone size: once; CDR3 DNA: TGTGCCAGCAGTTTATCAGCAGGAGGGTTCGCTGAAGCTTTCTTT; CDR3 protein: CASSLSAGGFAEAFF
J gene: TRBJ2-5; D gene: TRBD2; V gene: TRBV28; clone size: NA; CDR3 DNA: TGTGCCAGCAGTCCCCAGTGGGAGGGCATAGAGACCCAGTACTTC; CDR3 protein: CASSPQWEGIETQYF
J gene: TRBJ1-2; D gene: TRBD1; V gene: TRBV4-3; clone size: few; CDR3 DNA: TGCGCCAGCAGCCAAGAATTATGGACAGGGGATGGCTACACCTTC; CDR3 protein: CASSQELWTGDGYTF
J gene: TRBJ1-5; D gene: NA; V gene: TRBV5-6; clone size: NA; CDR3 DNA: TGTGCCAGCAGCCCCGGGGGGGGATGGCAGCCCCAGCATTTT; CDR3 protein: CASSPGGGWQPQHF
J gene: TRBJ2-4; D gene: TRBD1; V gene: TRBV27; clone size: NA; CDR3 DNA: TGTGCCAGCGCCGACAACAGGGGAGATCAGTACTTC; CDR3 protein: CASADNRGDQYF
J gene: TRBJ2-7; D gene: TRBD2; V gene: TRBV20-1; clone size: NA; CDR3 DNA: TGCAGTGCTAGTTCGGGGAGGGACTACGAGCAGTACTTC; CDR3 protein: CSASSGRDYEQYF
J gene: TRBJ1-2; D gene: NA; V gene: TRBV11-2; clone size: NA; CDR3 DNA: TGTGCCAGCAGCCCACTAGCGGGGTGGGGACCTGGCTACACCTTC; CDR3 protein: CASSPLAGWGPGYTF
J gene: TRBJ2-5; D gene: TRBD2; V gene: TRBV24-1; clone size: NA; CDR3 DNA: TGTGCCCTCCGCCGGGGGGGGGCGGAGACCCAGTACTTC; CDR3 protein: CALRRGGAETQYF
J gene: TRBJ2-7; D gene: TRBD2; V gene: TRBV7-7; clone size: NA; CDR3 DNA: TGTGCTAGCAGCCTGCACCCGGGAGGCATCTACGAGCAGTACTTC; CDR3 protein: CASSLHPGGIYEQYF
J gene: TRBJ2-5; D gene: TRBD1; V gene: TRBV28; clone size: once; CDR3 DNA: TGTGCCAGCAGTGGACTCGGACAGGGAAACCTCGAGACCCAGTACTTC; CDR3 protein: CASSGLGQGNLETQYF
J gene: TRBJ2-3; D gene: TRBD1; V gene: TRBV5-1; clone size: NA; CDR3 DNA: TGCGCCAGCAGCTCCAGACAGGGGGAAGATACGCAGTATTTT; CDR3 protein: CASSSRQGEDTQYF
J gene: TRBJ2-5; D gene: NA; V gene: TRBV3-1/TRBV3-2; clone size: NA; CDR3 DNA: TGTGCCAGCAGCCGGGGCCCAGGGGGGTGGGAGACCCAGTACTTC; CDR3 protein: CASSRGPGGWETQYF
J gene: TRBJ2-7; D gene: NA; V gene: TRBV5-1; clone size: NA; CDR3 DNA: TGCGCCAGCAGACCCAGGGTCGAAGACGAGCAGTACTTC; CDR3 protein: CASRPRVEDEQYF
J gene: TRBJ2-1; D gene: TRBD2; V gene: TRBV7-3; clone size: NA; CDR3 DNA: TGTGCCAGCAGCTTAACGGGAGGGCCGGGAAATGAGCAGTTCTTC; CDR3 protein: CASSLTGGPGNEQFF
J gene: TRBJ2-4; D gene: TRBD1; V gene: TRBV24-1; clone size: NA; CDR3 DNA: TGTGCCACCAGTGATGGGACAGGGGGAGACATTCAGTACTTC; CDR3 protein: CATSDGTGGDIQYF
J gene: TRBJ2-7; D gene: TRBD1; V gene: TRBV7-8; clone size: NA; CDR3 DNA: TGTGCCAGCAGCTTACTTACAGGGGCAGGGGAGCAGTACTTC; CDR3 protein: CASSLLTGAGEQYF
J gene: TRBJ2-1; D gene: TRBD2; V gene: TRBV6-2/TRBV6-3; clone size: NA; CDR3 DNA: TGTGCCAGCAGTTATCGCCGGACTAGTCGCCTCTACAATGAGCAGTTCTTC; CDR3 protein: CASSYRRTSRLYNEQFF
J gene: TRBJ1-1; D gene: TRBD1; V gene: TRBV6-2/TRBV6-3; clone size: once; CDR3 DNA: TGTGCCAGCAGTTCAGGGGGCGCATTCCACACTGAAGCTTTCTTT; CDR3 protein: CASSSGGAFHTEAFF
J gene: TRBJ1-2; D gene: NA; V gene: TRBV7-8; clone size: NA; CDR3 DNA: TGTGCCAGCAGCCCGGACGGGATCCCGGACTATGGCTACACCTTC; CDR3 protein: CASSPDGIPDYGYTF
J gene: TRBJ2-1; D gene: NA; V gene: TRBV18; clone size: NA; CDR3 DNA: TGTGCCAGCTCACAGACCAGGGACAATGAGCAGTTCTTC; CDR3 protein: CASSQTRDNEQFF
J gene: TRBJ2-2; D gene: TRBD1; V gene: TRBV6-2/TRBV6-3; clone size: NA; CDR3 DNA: TGTGCCAGCAGTCCCCTGACAGGGCCGAACACCGGGGAGCTGTTTTTT; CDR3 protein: CASSPLTGPNTGELFF
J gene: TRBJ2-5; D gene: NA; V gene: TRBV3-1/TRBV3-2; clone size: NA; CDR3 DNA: TGTGCCAGCAGCCAAGGTAACTTTGTCACGAAGGGGGACAAAGAGACCCAGTACTTC; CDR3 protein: CASSQGNFVTKGDKETQYF
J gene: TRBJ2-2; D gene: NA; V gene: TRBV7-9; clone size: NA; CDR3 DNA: TGTGCCAGCACGCCACTCGGGGAGGAGCTGTTTTTT; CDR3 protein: CASTPLGEELFF
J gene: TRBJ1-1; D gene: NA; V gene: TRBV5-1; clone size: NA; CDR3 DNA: TGCGCCAGCAGCCGGGGTCCTAACACTGAAGCTTTCTTT; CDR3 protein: CASSRGPNTEAFF
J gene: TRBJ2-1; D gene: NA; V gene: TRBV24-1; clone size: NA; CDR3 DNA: TGTGCCACCAGTGACCCTACTAGTCGGGAGCAGTTCTTC; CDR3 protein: CATSDPTSREQFF